The clone carrying this T cell receptor (beta chain) has just one count. Produced via immunoSEQ multiplex PCR; TCRdb's table is partial and in-frame only. The sample contains 9,500 to 15,000 clones, roughly 93% of which appear only once. V shed 2 bases and J shed 0 bases, with 9 bases lying between them. CDR1 and CDR2 (germline): SGHDN, FVKESK. The CDR3 contains 15 residues. This specimen belongs to a study of technical replicates of blood from a few donors. The chain joins TRBV14 to TRBJ2-3, with no clear D. This clonotype was sampled from a human donor in good health. The sample taken for sequencing was PBMCs. CDR3 region: CASSQTAASTDTQYF. CDR3 bases: TGTGCCAGCAGCCAAACAGCAGCTAGCACAGATACGCAGTATTTT.